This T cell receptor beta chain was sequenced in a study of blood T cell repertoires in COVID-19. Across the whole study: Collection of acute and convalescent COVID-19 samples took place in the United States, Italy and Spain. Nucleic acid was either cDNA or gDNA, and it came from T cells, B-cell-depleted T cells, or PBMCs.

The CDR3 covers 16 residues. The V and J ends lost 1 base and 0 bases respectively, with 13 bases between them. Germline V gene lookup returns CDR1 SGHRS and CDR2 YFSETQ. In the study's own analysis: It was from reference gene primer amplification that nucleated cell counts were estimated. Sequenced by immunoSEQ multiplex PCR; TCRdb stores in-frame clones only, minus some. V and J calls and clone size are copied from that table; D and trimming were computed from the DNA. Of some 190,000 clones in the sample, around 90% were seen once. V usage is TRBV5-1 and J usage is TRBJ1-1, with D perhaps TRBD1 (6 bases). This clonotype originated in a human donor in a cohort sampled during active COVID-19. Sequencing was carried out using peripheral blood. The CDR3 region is CASSLSTGPMNTEAFF. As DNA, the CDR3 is TGCGCCAGCAGCTTGTCAACAGGGCCTATGAACACTGAAGCTTTCTTT.